A single T cell receptor beta chain is shown here with its context. This entry belongs to a study of blood T cell repertoires in COVID-19. Study-wide background: Sites across the United States, Italy and Spain contributed samples from acute and convalescent COVID-19. From T cells, B-cell-depleted T cells, or PBMCs came the material, which was cDNA or gDNA.

As handled by the study authors: Reference gene primer amplification gave estimated nucleated cell counts. Using immunoSEQ multiplex PCR, the repertoire was profiled, and TCRdb retains in-frame clones only, with some absent. That table is the source of V, J and clone size, and D and trimming were worked out from the DNA. The sample contains approximately 13,000 clones, approximately 92% of which appear only once. Germline V lookup: CDR1 SGHRS, CDR2 YFSETQ. The V end lost 6 bases, the J end lost 7 bases, and 14 bases lay between the germline ends. There are 12 residues in the CDR3. Sequencing was carried out using peripheral blood. This TCR derives from a man aged 45-65 years with active COVID-19. The V and J genes are TRBV5-1 and TRBJ2-7; a possible D gene is TRBD2 (5 bases). DNA for the CDR3: TGCGCCAGCACCTTAACCGGGGTAGAGCAGTACTTC. Amino acids: CASTLTGVEQYF.